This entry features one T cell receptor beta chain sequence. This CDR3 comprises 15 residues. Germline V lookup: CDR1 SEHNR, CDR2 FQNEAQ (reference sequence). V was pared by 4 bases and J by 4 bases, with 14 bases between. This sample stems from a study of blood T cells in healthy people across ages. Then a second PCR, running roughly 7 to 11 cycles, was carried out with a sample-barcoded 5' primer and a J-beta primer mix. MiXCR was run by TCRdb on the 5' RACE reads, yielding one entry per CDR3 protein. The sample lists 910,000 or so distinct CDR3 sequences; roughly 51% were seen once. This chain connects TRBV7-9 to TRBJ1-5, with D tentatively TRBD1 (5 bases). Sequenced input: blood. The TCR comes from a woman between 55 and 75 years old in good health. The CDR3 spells CASSSNDSPNQPQHF. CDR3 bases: TGTGCCAGCAGCTCCAACGACAGTCCTAATCAGCCCCAGCATTTT. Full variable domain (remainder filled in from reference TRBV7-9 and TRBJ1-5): DTGVSQNPRHKITKRGQNVTFRCDPISEHNRLYWYRQTLGQGPEFLTYFQNEAQLEKSRLLSDRFSAERPKGSFSTLEIQRTEQGDSAMYLCASSSNDSPNQPQHFGDGTRLSIL.